This is a list of T cell receptor beta chains from one sample in a study of long-term antiretroviral therapy in people with HIV. The assay was immunoSEQ multiplex PCR, and TCRdb's table has in-frame clones only and misses some. The table includes about 25,000 clones, roughly 79% detected once. The sample here was unsorted PBMCs, taken 2.1 years after starting antiretroviral therapy. All receptors come from a young man with HIV. CDR3s include the opening cysteine and the closing phenylalanine or tryptophan. The D gene is left open where the match is weak. Size values are once, few and many counts, or a class for expanded clones, and some rows have none.

d_call: -
clone_size: once
cdr3_length: 13
j_call: TRBJ2-7
v_call: TRBV11-3
cdr3_aa: CASSLRGNEAQYF
cdr3_nt: TGTGCCAGCAGCTTAAGAGGGAATGAGGCCCAGTACTTC

d_call: -
clone_size: -
cdr3_length: 18
j_call: TRBJ2-3
v_call: TRBV19
cdr3_aa: CASSIWALASQSTDTQYF
cdr3_nt: TGTGCCAGTAGTATATGGGCGCTAGCGTCTCAGAGCACAGATACGCAGTATTTT

d_call: -
clone_size: -
cdr3_length: 14
j_call: TRBJ2-3
v_call: TRBV5-6
cdr3_aa: CASSLSGEADTQYF
cdr3_nt: TGTGCCAGCAGCTTGTCTGGGGAGGCAGATACGCAGTATTTT

d_call: -
clone_size: -
cdr3_length: 15
j_call: TRBJ2-7
v_call: TRBV7-9
cdr3_aa: CASSPDGTLNYEQYF
cdr3_nt: TGTGCCAGCAGCCCGGACGGGACTCTCAACTACGAGCAGTACTTC

d_call: -
clone_size: -
cdr3_length: 11
j_call: TRBJ1-1
v_call: TRBV19
cdr3_aa: CASSISSKAFF
cdr3_nt: TGTGCCAGTAGTATTTCCAGTAAGGCTTTCTTT

d_call: TRBD2
clone_size: -
cdr3_length: 13
j_call: TRBJ2-7
v_call: TRBV29-1
cdr3_aa: CSVSPSGVYEQYF
cdr3_nt: TGCAGCGTTTCGCCTAGCGGAGTTTACGAGCAGTACTTC

d_call: TRBD1
clone_size: -
cdr3_length: 16
j_call: TRBJ2-7
v_call: TRBV28
cdr3_aa: CASSYPFGTGAYEQYF
cdr3_nt: TGTGCCAGCAGTTACCCCTTCGGGACAGGGGCCTACGAGCAGTACTTC

d_call: -
clone_size: -
cdr3_length: 10
j_call: TRBJ2-1
v_call: TRBV19
cdr3_aa: CASGRNEQFF
cdr3_nt: TGTGCCAGTGGAAGGAATGAGCAGTTCTTC

d_call: -
clone_size: -
cdr3_length: 15
j_call: TRBJ1-4
v_call: TRBV4-1
cdr3_aa: CASSHRHRTNEKLFF
cdr3_nt: TGCGCCAGCAGCCACAGACACCGAACTAATGAAAAACTGTTTTTT

d_call: -
clone_size: -
cdr3_length: 15
j_call: TRBJ1-6
v_call: TRBV5-1
cdr3_aa: CASSSTDNFNSPLHF
cdr3_nt: TGCGCCAGCAGCTCTACAGACAACTTTAATTCACCCCTCCACTTT

d_call: TRBD1
clone_size: few
cdr3_length: 15
j_call: TRBJ1-6
v_call: TRBV4-2
cdr3_aa: CASSQGQGNNSPLHF
cdr3_nt: TGTGCCAGCAGCCAAGGACAGGGTAATAATTCACCCCTCCACTTT

d_call: -
clone_size: -
cdr3_length: 13
j_call: TRBJ2-7
v_call: TRBV7-8
cdr3_aa: CASSSGPDPRGYF
cdr3_nt: TGTGCCAGCAGCTCCGGCCCCGACCCGAGGGGGTACTTC

d_call: -
clone_size: -
cdr3_length: 15
j_call: TRBJ2-7
v_call: TRBV28
cdr3_aa: CASSVSQGAGGEQYF
cdr3_nt: TGTGCCAGCAGTGTCTCACAGGGGGCGGGGGGCGAGCAGTACTTC

d_call: TRBD1
clone_size: -
cdr3_length: 14
j_call: TRBJ2-7
v_call: TRBV6-6
cdr3_aa: CASSTWDRLYEQYF
cdr3_nt: TGTGCCAGCAGTACCTGGGACAGACTCTACGAGCAGTACTTC

d_call: TRBD1
clone_size: few
cdr3_length: 17
j_call: TRBJ2-2
v_call: TRBV19
cdr3_aa: CASSISPPGQRTGELFF
cdr3_nt: TGTGCCAGTAGTATATCCCCGCCGGGACAGAGGACCGGGGAGCTGTTTTTT

d_call: -
clone_size: once
cdr3_length: 15
j_call: TRBJ2-5
v_call: TRBV6-1
cdr3_aa: CASSLTEDYTETQYF
cdr3_nt: TGTGCCAGCAGTCTAACGGAGGACTACACAGAGACCCAGTACTTC

d_call: -
clone_size: -
cdr3_length: 16
j_call: TRBJ2-7
v_call: TRBV18
cdr3_aa: CASSPQGPFSFYEQYF
cdr3_nt: TGTGCCAGCTCGCCTCAGGGGCCCTTCTCTTTTTACGAGCAGTACTTC

d_call: -
clone_size: -
cdr3_length: 14
j_call: TRBJ2-7
v_call: TRBV5-6
cdr3_aa: CASSTGPPVGEQYF
cdr3_nt: TGTGCCAGCAGCACCGGACCCCCGGTGGGGGAGCAGTACTTC

d_call: TRBD2
clone_size: -
cdr3_length: 13
j_call: TRBJ2-7
v_call: TRBV27
cdr3_aa: CASMIAGSYEQYF
cdr3_nt: TGTGCCAGCATGATAGCGGGCTCCTACGAGCAGTACTTC

d_call: -
clone_size: -
cdr3_length: 15
j_call: TRBJ2-2
v_call: TRBV7-2
cdr3_aa: CASSLEAGNTGELFF
cdr3_nt: TGTGCCAGCAGCTTAGAGGCAGGGAACACCGGGGAGCTGTTTTTT

d_call: -
clone_size: -
cdr3_length: 13
j_call: TRBJ2-7
v_call: TRBV19
cdr3_aa: CASTKTGFHEQYF
cdr3_nt: TGTGCCAGTACCAAAACAGGGTTCCACGAGCAGTACTTC

d_call: -
clone_size: -
cdr3_length: 13
j_call: TRBJ2-2
v_call: TRBV7-2
cdr3_aa: CASSLKNTGELFF
cdr3_nt: TGTGCCAGCAGCTTAAAAAACACCGGGGAGCTGTTTTTT

d_call: -
clone_size: -
cdr3_length: 14
j_call: TRBJ2-3
v_call: TRBV14
cdr3_aa: CASSSPSFGDTQYF
cdr3_nt: TGTGCCAGCAGCAGCCCGTCCTTTGGAGATACGCAGTATTTT

d_call: TRBD2
clone_size: few
cdr3_length: 16
j_call: TRBJ2-3
v_call: TRBV30
cdr3_aa: CAWSELAGEGTDTQYF
cdr3_nt: TGTGCCTGGTCCGAATTAGCGGGAGAAGGCACAGATACGCAGTATTTT

d_call: -
clone_size: -
cdr3_length: 11
j_call: TRBJ2-1
v_call: TRBV19
cdr3_aa: CASSIGFEQFF
cdr3_nt: TGTGCCAGTAGTATTGGTTTTGAGCAGTTCTTC

d_call: -
clone_size: -
cdr3_length: 13
j_call: TRBJ2-7
v_call: TRBV9
cdr3_aa: CASSVGLSYEQYF
cdr3_nt: TGTGCCAGCAGCGTAGGGCTGTCCTACGAGCAGTACTTC

d_call: TRBD1
clone_size: -
cdr3_length: 15
j_call: TRBJ1-4
v_call: TRBV7-2
cdr3_aa: CASSLEGQDNEKLFF
cdr3_nt: TGTGCCAGCAGCTTAGAGGGACAGGATAATGAAAAACTGTTTTTT

d_call: -
clone_size: -
cdr3_length: 16
j_call: TRBJ1-3
v_call: TRBV5-6
cdr3_aa: CASSLLLGSSGNTIYF
cdr3_nt: TGTGCCAGCAGCTTGCTTCTAGGATCCTCTGGAAACACCATATATTTT

d_call: -
clone_size: -
cdr3_length: 15
j_call: TRBJ2-2
v_call: TRBV5-1
cdr3_aa: CASSASLGGTGELFF
cdr3_nt: TGCGCCAGCAGCGCCTCACTAGGGGGTACCGGGGAGCTGTTTTTT

d_call: -
clone_size: few
cdr3_length: 14
j_call: TRBJ2-7
v_call: TRBV9
cdr3_aa: CASSREGDLYEQYF
cdr3_nt: TGTGCCAGCAGCCGAGAGGGGGATTTGTACGAGCAGTACTTC

d_call: -
clone_size: -
cdr3_length: 17
j_call: TRBJ1-1
v_call: TRBV15
cdr3_aa: CATSRGTGPGASTEAFF
cdr3_nt: TGTGCCACCAGCAGAGGGACGGGGCCCGGGGCCAGCACTGAAGCTTTCTTT

d_call: -
clone_size: few
cdr3_length: 15
j_call: TRBJ1-2
v_call: TRBV5-1
cdr3_aa: CASSLAYDGSYGYTF
cdr3_nt: TGCGCCAGCAGCTTGGCCTACGACGGGAGCTATGGCTACACCTTC

d_call: -
clone_size: -
cdr3_length: 14
j_call: TRBJ1-5
v_call: TRBV27
cdr3_aa: CASSSGWSNQPQHF
cdr3_nt: TGTGCCAGCAGTTCGGGGTGGAGCAATCAGCCCCAGCATTTT

d_call: -
clone_size: -
cdr3_length: 14
j_call: TRBJ1-2
v_call: TRBV2
cdr3_aa: CASPAGPSDYGYTF
cdr3_nt: TGTGCCAGCCCCGCAGGGCCTAGCGACTATGGCTACACCTTC

d_call: -
clone_size: once
cdr3_length: 14
j_call: TRBJ2-7
v_call: TRBV27
cdr3_aa: CASSLPTALYEQYF
cdr3_nt: TGTGCCAGCAGTTTACCCACCGCCCTATACGAGCAGTACTTC

d_call: -
clone_size: -
cdr3_length: 15
j_call: TRBJ1-2
v_call: TRBV15
cdr3_aa: CATSPRDLPSYGYTF
cdr3_nt: TGTGCCACCAGCCCCCGGGACTTACCCTCCTATGGCTACACCTTC

d_call: -
clone_size: -
cdr3_length: 11
j_call: TRBJ2-2
v_call: TRBV29-1
cdr3_aa: CSVWNTGELFF
cdr3_nt: TGCAGCGTGTGGAACACCGGGGAGCTGTTTTTT

d_call: -
clone_size: -
cdr3_length: 13
j_call: TRBJ1-2
v_call: TRBV6-6
cdr3_aa: CASSYSGFYGYTF
cdr3_nt: TGTGCCAGCAGTTACTCAGGGTTCTATGGCTACACCTTC

d_call: -
clone_size: -
cdr3_length: 13
j_call: TRBJ1-4
v_call: TRBV5-4
cdr3_aa: CASSPQPNEKLFF
cdr3_nt: TGTGCCAGCAGCCCTCAGCCTAATGAAAAACTGTTTTTT

d_call: -
clone_size: few
cdr3_length: 11
j_call: TRBJ2-7
v_call: TRBV28
cdr3_aa: CASSKEYEQYF
cdr3_nt: TGTGCCAGCAGTAAGGAGTACGAGCAGTACTTC

d_call: -
clone_size: -
cdr3_length: 16
j_call: TRBJ1-1
v_call: TRBV7-9
cdr3_aa: CASSQPNPTVRAEAFF
cdr3_nt: TGTGCCAGCAGCCAACCCAATCCGACGGTTCGGGCTGAAGCTTTCTTT

d_call: -
clone_size: -
cdr3_length: 12
j_call: TRBJ1-1
v_call: TRBV30
cdr3_aa: CAWNGGTTEAFF
cdr3_nt: TGTGCCTGGAATGGGGGGACGACTGAAGCTTTCTTT

d_call: TRBD1
clone_size: -
cdr3_length: 16
j_call: TRBJ1-1
v_call: TRBV27
cdr3_aa: CASSLRGGHMNTEAFF
cdr3_nt: TGTGCCAGCAGTTTAAGAGGGGGCCACATGAACACTGAAGCTTTCTTT

d_call: -
clone_size: once
cdr3_length: 15
j_call: TRBJ1-1
v_call: TRBV7-9
cdr3_aa: CASSLGVRVNTEAFF
cdr3_nt: TGTGCCAGCAGCTTAGGTGTCAGGGTGAACACTGAAGCTTTCTTT

d_call: -
clone_size: -
cdr3_length: 13
j_call: TRBJ1-1
v_call: TRBV9
cdr3_aa: CASSAQVHTEAFF
cdr3_nt: TGTGCCAGCAGCGCGCAGGTACACACTGAAGCTTTCTTT

d_call: -
clone_size: few
cdr3_length: 14
j_call: TRBJ1-6
v_call: TRBV25-1
cdr3_aa: CASSSDTIGSPLHF
cdr3_nt: TGTGCCAGCAGTTCCGACACAATAGGTTCACCCCTCCACTTT

d_call: -
clone_size: -
cdr3_length: 13
j_call: TRBJ2-3
v_call: TRBV2
cdr3_aa: CASRKIGEDTQYF
cdr3_nt: TGTGCCAGCAGAAAAATTGGGGAAGATACGCAGTATTTT

d_call: TRBD1
clone_size: -
cdr3_length: 14
j_call: TRBJ2-3
v_call: TRBV27
cdr3_aa: CASSTRQGSDTQYF
cdr3_nt: TGTGCCAGCAGTACCCGACAGGGTTCAGATACGCAGTATTTT

d_call: -
clone_size: -
cdr3_length: 15
j_call: TRBJ1-1
v_call: TRBV6-6
cdr3_aa: CASSYRPGTNTEAFF
cdr3_nt: TGTGCCAGCAGTTACCGCCCGGGGACGAACACTGAAGCTTTCTTT

d_call: -
clone_size: -
cdr3_length: 18
j_call: TRBJ1-2
v_call: TRBV27
cdr3_aa: CASSVEGVSGPQLYGYTF
cdr3_nt: TGTGCCAGCAGTGTCGAGGGGGTAAGTGGTCCCCAGCTATATGGCTACACCTTC

d_call: -
clone_size: -
cdr3_length: 15
j_call: TRBJ2-1
v_call: TRBV2
cdr3_aa: CACMAVMSSYNEQFF
cdr3_nt: TGTGCATGTATGGCGGTTATGAGCTCCTACAATGAGCAGTTCTTC

d_call: TRBD2
clone_size: -
cdr3_length: 15
j_call: TRBJ2-1
v_call: TRBV5-1
cdr3_aa: CASSLGLAGSNEQFF
cdr3_nt: TGCGCCAGCAGCCTCGGACTAGCGGGAAGCAATGAGCAGTTCTTC

d_call: -
clone_size: few
cdr3_length: 16
j_call: TRBJ1-4
v_call: TRBV9
cdr3_aa: CASSTDGRPTNEKLFF
cdr3_nt: TGTGCCAGCAGCACAGACGGCCGGCCTACTAATGAAAAACTGTTTTTT

d_call: -
clone_size: -
cdr3_length: 14
j_call: TRBJ2-5
v_call: TRBV9
cdr3_aa: CASSEAGDRGTQYF
cdr3_nt: TGTGCCAGCAGTGAAGCCGGCGACCGAGGGACCCAGTACTTC

d_call: TRBD2
clone_size: -
cdr3_length: 15
j_call: TRBJ2-7
v_call: TRBV27
cdr3_aa: CASTPIAGGSYEQYF
cdr3_nt: TGTGCCAGCACCCCTATAGCGGGCGGCTCCTACGAGCAGTACTTC

d_call: -
clone_size: -
cdr3_length: 13
j_call: TRBJ1-5
v_call: TRBV7-8
cdr3_aa: CASSLVRNQPQHF
cdr3_nt: TGTGCCAGCAGCTTAGTCAGGAACCAGCCCCAGCATTTT

d_call: TRBD1
clone_size: -
cdr3_length: 16
j_call: TRBJ1-4
v_call: TRBV18
cdr3_aa: CASSPLRTGTNEKLFF
cdr3_nt: TGTGCCAGCTCACCACTCCGGACAGGGACAAATGAAAAACTGTTTTTT